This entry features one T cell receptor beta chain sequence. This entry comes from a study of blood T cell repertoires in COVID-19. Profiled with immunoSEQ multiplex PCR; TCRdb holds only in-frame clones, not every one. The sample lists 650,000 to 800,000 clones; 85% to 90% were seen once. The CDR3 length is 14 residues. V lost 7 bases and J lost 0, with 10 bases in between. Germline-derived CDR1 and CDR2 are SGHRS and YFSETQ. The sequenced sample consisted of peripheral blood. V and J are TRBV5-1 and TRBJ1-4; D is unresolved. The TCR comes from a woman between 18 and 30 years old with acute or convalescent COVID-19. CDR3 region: CASGESATNEKLFF. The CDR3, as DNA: TGCGCCAGCGGGGAGTCTGCAACTAATGAAAAACTGTTTTTT.